This TCR beta chain came from a study of blood T cell repertoires in COVID-19. Study information: Samples taken during acute and convalescent COVID-19 were collected in the United States, Italy and Spain.

Using immunoSEQ multiplex PCR, the repertoire was profiled, and TCRdb retains in-frame clones only, with some absent. The repertoire holds under 150,000 clones, with roughly 90% as singletons. The CDR3 runs 14 residues. In germline, CDR1 is SGHKS, CDR2 YYEKEE (reference sequence). The V and J ends lost 0 bases and 2 bases respectively, with 5 bases between them. Sequenced material: peripheral blood. The gene calls are TRBV5-5 and TRBJ2-2; D call uncertain. This TCR was recovered from a man between 65 and 79 years old with active COVID-19. This CDR3 reads CASSLASNTGELFF. CDR3 sequence (DNA): TGTGCCAGCAGCTTGGCCAGTAACACCGGGGAGCTGTTTTTT.